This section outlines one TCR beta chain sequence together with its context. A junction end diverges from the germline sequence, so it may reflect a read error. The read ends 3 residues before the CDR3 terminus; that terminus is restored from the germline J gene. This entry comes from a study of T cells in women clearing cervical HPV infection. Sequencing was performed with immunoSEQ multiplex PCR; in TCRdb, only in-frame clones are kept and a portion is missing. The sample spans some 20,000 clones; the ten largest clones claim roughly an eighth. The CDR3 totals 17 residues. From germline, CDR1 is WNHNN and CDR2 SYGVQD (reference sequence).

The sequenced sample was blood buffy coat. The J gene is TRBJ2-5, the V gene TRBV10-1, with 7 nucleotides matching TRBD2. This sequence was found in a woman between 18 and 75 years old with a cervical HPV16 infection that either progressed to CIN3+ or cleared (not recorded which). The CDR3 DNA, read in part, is TGCACCAGACTTTTCCCTGGGGGGGATCAGTACCAAGAGACC. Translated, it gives CTRLFPGGDQYQET. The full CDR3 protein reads CTRLFPGGDQYQETQYF.